These 2 T cell receptor beta chains were all obtained from the same sample, sequenced in a study of T-cell reconstitution after alpha-beta-depleted transplantation in children (dated by TCRdb to the mid-2010s). Libraries came from PCR. Sequencing was performed on an Illumina HiSeq 2500. TCR library preparation used molecular barcoding, with unique molecular identifiers applied to normalize quantification of the TCRbeta repertoire. TCRdb reprocessing: public reads trimmed at Q25 with fastp, clones called with MiXCR, in-frame beta chains kept. A single entry per CDR3 protein holds the most common genes and DNA from its merged rows. Across this sample there are hundreds of thousands of distinct CDR3 sequences, with 15% to 20% seen only once. The ten biggest clones cover more than 2.5% of the sample. This material consisted of PBMCs from the stem cell graft donor, taken from the stem cell graft. The receptors here all came from a human donor who donated a stem cell graft to a child with acute lymphoblastic leukemia.

This clonotype was seen only a few times. The chain employs TRBV14 and TRBJ2-1, with a possible D match to TRBD1 (5 bases). V lost 1 base, J lost 4 bases, and 11 bases lay in between. The germline V gene encodes CDR1 SGHDN and CDR2 FVKESK. This CDR3 is 15 amino acids long. The CDR3 DNA is TGTGCCAGCAGCCAAGGCGGCAGGGTATACAATGAGCAGTTCTTC. Protein product: CASSQGGRVYNEQFF. Full variable domain (rest looked up from reference TRBV14 and TRBJ2-1): EAGVTQFPSHSVIEKGQTVTLRCDPISGHDNLYWYRRVMGKEIKFLLHFVKESKQDESGMPNNRFLAERTGGTYSTLKVQPAELEDSGVYFCASSQGGRVYNEQFFGPGTRLTVL.

This clonotype showed up just a few times. The chain couples TRBV18 to TRBJ2-7, with 7 bases that match TRBD1. CDR1 KGHSH and CDR2 LQKENI come from the germline V gene. Unmatched junction bases numbered 12, after V lost 0 bases and J lost 7 bases. The CDR3 is made up of 16 amino acids. This chain's CDR3 is CASSPPQQGQGSEQYF. The CDR3, as DNA: TGTGCCAGCTCACCACCGCAACAGGGGCAAGGTTCGGAGCAGTACTTC.